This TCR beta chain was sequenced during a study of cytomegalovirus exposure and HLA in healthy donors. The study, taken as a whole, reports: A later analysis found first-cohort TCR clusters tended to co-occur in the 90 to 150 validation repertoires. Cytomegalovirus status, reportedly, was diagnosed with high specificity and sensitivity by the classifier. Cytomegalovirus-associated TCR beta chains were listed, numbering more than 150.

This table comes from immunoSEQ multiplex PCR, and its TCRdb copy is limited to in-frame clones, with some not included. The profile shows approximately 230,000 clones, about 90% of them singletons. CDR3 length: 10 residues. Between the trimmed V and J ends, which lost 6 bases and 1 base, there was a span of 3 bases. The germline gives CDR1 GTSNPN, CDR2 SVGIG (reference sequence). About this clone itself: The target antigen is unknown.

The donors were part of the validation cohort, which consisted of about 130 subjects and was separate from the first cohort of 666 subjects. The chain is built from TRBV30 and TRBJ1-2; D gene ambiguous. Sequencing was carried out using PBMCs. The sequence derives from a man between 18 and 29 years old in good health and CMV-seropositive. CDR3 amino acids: CACYNYGYTF. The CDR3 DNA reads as TGTGCCTGTTATAACTATGGCTACACCTTC.